This TCR beta chain was documented in a study of T cells after yellow fever vaccination. One entry per CDR3 protein results from TCRdb running MiXCR on the 5' RACE reads. The sample holds roughly 240,000 distinct CDR3 sequences, approximately 6.8% seen once. Germline CDR1 reads DFQATT; CDR2 reads SNEGSKA (reference sequence). V lost 5 bases and J lost 10; bases outside the gene matches: 7. This CDR3 comprises 12 residues. Sequencing used CD4+ T cells sorted from PBMCs, obtained on the day of the yellow fever booster vaccination. The V and J genes are TRBV20-1 and TRBJ1-4; 7 bases map to TRBD1. This clonotype was sampled from a man aged 25-45 years who received the YFV17D yellow fever vaccine. Here the CDR3 DNA reads TGCAGTGCTGGAACAGGGGTCGGAAAACTGTTTTTT. Translated: CSAGTGVGKLFF.